This T cell receptor (beta chain) was sequenced during a study of cytomegalovirus exposure and HLA in healthy donors. Findings and limits, study-wide: In a later analysis, an Asian-associated ancestry cluster reportedly showed fewer N-insertions than the approximately 700-donor mean. Later analysis identified about 18,000 TCR beta sequences associated with HLA alleles, using a false discovery rate threshold of 0.05. Across donors, presence/absence analyses took sequencing depth to be roughly uniform.

Deletions cut 4 bases from V and 3 bases from J, with 13 bases between. The CDR3 is 14 residues long. Germline V gives CDR1 SGHRS, CDR2 YFSETQ. With respect to this clone: Its specificity is not known.

This PCR relied on a set of 60 Vbeta primers and 13 Jbeta primers. Original methodology: Among the unique TCR beta chains that a later analysis counted, about 85 million in all, roughly 9.9 million were shared. Libraries were prepared by immunoSEQ multiplex PCR; TCRdb keeps only in-frame clonotypes and omits some of them. V, J and clone size reflect that table, while D and trimming were determined from the DNA. Of under 200,000 clones in the sample, around 79% were seen once. This clonotype was obtained from a man aged 50 to 59 in good health and CMV-seropositive. Sequenced sample: PBMCs. The chain has TRBV5-1 and TRBJ1-2, with a weak D call TRBD1 (6 bases). Here the CDR3 reads CASSPGTLDYGYTF. The CDR3, as DNA: TGCGCCAGCAGCCCCGGGACACTGGACTATGGCTACACCTTC.